These T cell receptor beta chains were read from a single sample in a study of cytomegalovirus exposure and HLA in healthy donors. Sequenced by immunoSEQ multiplex PCR; TCRdb stores in-frame clones only, minus some. The sample records 150,000 to 200,000 clones, approximately 96% being singletons. What was sequenced was PBMCs. Receptors were obtained from a young woman in good health and CMV-seronegative. Both conserved end residues are part of each CDR3. D genes are given only for firm matches. For some rows the clone size is stated as once, few or many, or as a class when expanded; others skip it.

CDR3 | DNA | J | V | size | D
CASSSTSGLAGGPGKETQYF | TGTGCCAGCAGCTCAACAAGCGGACTAGCGGGGGGGCCGGGGAAAGAGACCCAGTACTTC | TRBJ2-5 | TRBV5-5 | - | TRBD2
CASSESRVAGGHEEDIQYF | TGCGCCAGCAGTGAGTCGAGGGTAGCGGGGGGGCATGAGGAAGACATTCAGTACTTC | TRBJ2-4 | TRBV10-1 | once | TRBD2
CASSFQFSSGSYNSPLHF | TGTGCCAGCAGCTTCCAATTCTCTTCGGGCTCCTATAATTCACCCCTCCACTTT | TRBJ1-6 | TRBV5-6 | - | -
CASRDDSSGNTIYF | TGTGCCAGCAGAGACGACAGCTCTGGAAACACCATATATTTT | TRBJ1-3 | TRBV7-2 | - | -
CASSDLRGGANVLTF | TGTGCCAGCAGCGATCTCCGAGGTGGGGCCAACGTCCTGACTTTC | TRBJ2-6 | TRBV6-1 | once | -
CAWSVWGRSLEAFF | TGTGCCTGGAGTGTATGGGGGAGGTCCCTTGAAGCTTTCTTT | TRBJ1-1 | TRBV30 | - | -
CASRVTSMGFNEQFF | TGTGCCAGTAGGGTGACTAGCATGGGTTTCAATGAGCAGTTCTTC | TRBJ2-1 | TRBV19 | once | TRBD2
CASSPPRTGNYGYTF | TGCGCCAGCAGCCCACCAAGGACGGGGAACTATGGCTACACCTTC | TRBJ1-2 | TRBV4-1 | - | -
CASSLGAGYEQYF | TGTGCCAGCAGCTTGGGTGCAGGCTACGAGCAGTACTTC | TRBJ2-7 | TRBV5-6 | - | -
CAISESSRETQYF | TGTGCCATCAGTGAGTCCTCTCGGGAGACCCAGTACTTC | TRBJ2-5 | TRBV10-3 | few | -
CASSLGQPNTEAFF | TGTGCCAGCAGTTTAGGACAGCCGAACACTGAAGCTTTCTTT | TRBJ1-1 | TRBV27 | once | -
CASRAGADSSPLHF | TGCGCCAGTCGCGCGGGGGCGGATAGTTCACCCCTCCACTTT | TRBJ1-6 | TRBV4-1 | once | -
CASRGSQGSLDGYTF | TGCGCCAGCAGAGGATCACAGGGATCGCTGGATGGCTACACCTTC | TRBJ1-2 | TRBV10-1 | - | -
CASSLTLAGGPGDTQYF | TGTGCCAGCAGCTTGACCTTAGCGGGGGGGCCTGGAGATACGCAGTATTTT | TRBJ2-3 | TRBV7-3 | once | TRBD2
CASSLGGPGPIYGYTF | TGTGCCAGCAGTTTAGGGGGACCGGGGCCGATCTATGGCTACACCTTC | TRBJ1-2 | TRBV6-5 | - | -
CASSQRRGSSYEQYF | TGTGCCAGTAGCCAACGAAGGGGCTCCTCCTACGAGCAGTACTTC | TRBJ2-7 | TRBV19 | - | -